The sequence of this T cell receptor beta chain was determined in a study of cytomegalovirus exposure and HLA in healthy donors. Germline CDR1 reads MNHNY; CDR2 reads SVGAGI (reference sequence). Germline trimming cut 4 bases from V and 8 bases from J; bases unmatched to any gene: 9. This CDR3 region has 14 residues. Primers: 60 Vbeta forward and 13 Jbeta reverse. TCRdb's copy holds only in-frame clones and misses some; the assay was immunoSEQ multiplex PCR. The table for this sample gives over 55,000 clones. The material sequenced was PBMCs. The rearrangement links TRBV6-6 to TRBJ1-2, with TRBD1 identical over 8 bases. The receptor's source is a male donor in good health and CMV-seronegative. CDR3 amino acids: CASSSRTGRVGYTF. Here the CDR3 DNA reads TGTGCCAGCAGTTCCCGGACAGGGCGCGTCGGCTACACCTTC.